Listed here are 30 T cell receptor beta chains from one sample, sequenced in a study of Tregs in tolerant kidney transplant recipients. Using immunoSEQ multiplex PCR, the repertoire was profiled, and TCRdb retains in-frame clones only, with some absent. This table has just over 30,000 clones, about 79% appearing once. For these receptors, no antigen is known. Specimen: Tregs from blood cultured with allogeneic cells. The receptors originated from a human donor in good health.

By proportion, this clone is medium-sized. This chain connects TRBV14 to TRBJ1-2; D is possibly TRBD1 (6 bases). Trimming took 3 bases from V and 4 from J, leaving 9 bases between them. Germline values: CDR1 SGHDN, CDR2 FVKESK. The CDR3 is 13 residues long. This chain's CDR3 is CASSQSTGYGYTF. CDR3 bases: TGTGCCAGCAGCCAGTCGACAGGCTATGGCTACACCTTC.

The genes are TRBV7-6 and TRBJ1-1; weak D call: TRBD1 (5 bases). CDR3 length: 13 amino acids. Trimming removed 2 bases from V and 7 bases from J, with 11 bases in between. CDR1 SGHVS and CDR2 FNYEAQ come from the germline V gene. The CDR3 loop reads CASSLWQGDEAFF. CDR3 DNA sequence: TGTGCCAGCAGCTTATGGCAAGGGGATGAAGCTTTCTTT.

This clone has only a few counts. This sequence joins TRBV6-1 and TRBJ1-1; D is unresolved. CDR1 is MNHNS and CDR2 is SASEGT in the germline V gene. The ends were cut back, 10 bases at V and 2 bases at J, with 14 bases in the middle. This CDR3 is built from 13 residues. CDR3 nucleotides: TGTGCCACCTCCCTGGATCGAAACACTGAAGCTTTCTTT. Encoded protein: CATSLDRNTEAFF.

The rearrangement joins TRBV7-6 to TRBJ2-7; tentative D call: TRBD2 (5 bases). This CDR3 has 14 amino acids. Trimming took 5 bases from V and 3 from J, leaving 14 bases between them. The germline gives CDR1 SGHVS, CDR2 FNYEAQ. DNA of the CDR3: TGTGCCAGCAGCCTTGCGGGCTTACTCTACGAGCAGTACTTC. It encodes CASSLAGLLYEQYF.

The V call is TRBV16, the J call TRBJ1-2; D unresolved. The CDR3 is made up of 12 amino acids. Per germline, CDR1 KGHSY and CDR2 FQNENV. The V end lost 0 bases, the J end lost 5 bases, and 4 bases lay between the germline ends. CDR3 loop: CASSQSGYGYTF. The CDR3 coding sequence is TGTGCCAGCAGCCAATCAGGTTATGGCTACACCTTC.

This chain connects TRBV5-4 to TRBJ2-7; TRBD1 or TRBD2 may be the D gene (5 bases each). Trimming removed 4 bases from V and 0 bases from J, with 17 bases in between. Germline CDR1 and CDR2: SGHNT and YYREEE (reference sequence). The CDR3 has 16 amino acids. CDR3 nucleotide sequence: TGTGCCAGCAGCCTACCGGGACCGCTCCTCTCCTACGAGCAGTACTTC. It codes for CASSLPGPLLSYEQYF.

The chain is built from TRBV4-2 and TRBJ2-3; the D gene is possibly TRBD2 (6 bases). Germline CDR1 and CDR2: LGHNA and YNFKEQ. The V gene lost 1 base and the J gene lost 2 bases, with 13 bases spanning the gap. The CDR3 length is 16 residues. CDR3 coding DNA: TGTGCCAGCAGCCAAGGGTTAGCGGAGGACACAGATACGCAGTATTTT. Residues: CASSQGLAEDTDTQYF.

J is TRBJ1-6 and V is TRBV4-1; perhaps TRBD1 as D (5 bases). Germline-derived CDR1 and CDR2 are MGHRA and YSYEKL. The CDR3 consists of 17 residues. Trimming left V 1 base short and J 9 bases short, with 19 bases between. The CDR3 region has the DNA TGCGCCAGCAGCCAAGGAGGGTTGACAGTGGGCAGTTCACCCCTCCACTTT. Translating it yields CASSQGGLTVGSSPLHF.

The chain recombines TRBV5-6 with TRBJ2-1, with D possibly matching TRBD2 (6 bases). CDR1 and CDR2 (germline): SGHDT, YYEEEE. This CDR3 comprises 14 residues. With 0 bases removed from V and 4 bases from J, the gap between germline ends came to 8 bases. CDR3 loop: CASSLGSGYNEQFF. CDR3 nucleotide sequence: TGTGCCAGCAGCTTGGGTAGCGGATACAATGAGCAGTTCTTC.

The chain is built from TRBV6-6 and TRBJ1-1; TRBD1 is a possible D gene (6 bases). Trimming stripped 5 bases from V and 6 bases from J, with 10 bases between. Germline V CDR1 and CDR2: MNHNY, SVGAGI (reference sequence). CDR3 size: 12 residues. CDR3 bases: TGTGCCAGCAGTCCAGGGGAGGCTGAAGCTTTCTTT. This gives the protein CASSPGEAEAFF.

In this sample, this clone turned up once. The rearrangement uses TRBV7-9 and TRBJ2-4; D is unclear. Germline V gene lookup returns CDR1 SEHNR and CDR2 FQNEAQ (reference sequence). Trimming cost V 2 bases and J 1 base, with 9 bases left between them. CDR3 length: 15 amino acids. CDR3 coding DNA: TGTGCCAGCAGCTTATCTCGGACCGCCAAAAACATTCAGTACTTC. It encodes CASSLSRTAKNIQYF. Complete variable domain (other parts from reference TRBV7-9 and TRBJ2-4): DTGVSQNPRHKITKRGQNVTFRCDPISEHNRLYWYRQTLGQGPEFLTYFQNEAQLEKSRLLSDRFSAERPKGSFSTLEIQRTEQGDSAMYLCASSLSRTAKNIQYFGAGTRLSVL.

V and J are TRBV5-1 and TRBJ2-3; maybe TRBD2 (7 bases). CDR3 length: 13 residues. The ends were cut back, 2 bases at V and 4 bases at J, with 8 bases in the middle. Germline CDR1 SGHRS, CDR2 YFSETQ. The CDR3 DNA reads as TGCGCCAGCAGCTTAGGGGGGGCAGATACGCAGTATTTT. Its translation is CASSLGGADTQYF.

V and J are TRBV9 and TRBJ1-4, with 7 bases lining up with TRBD1. Looked up from germline, CDR1 is SGDLS and CDR2 is YYNGEE. V lost 3 bases to trimming and J lost 8 bases; unmatched junction nucleotides: 10. The CDR3 totals 15 residues. For the CDR3, the DNA is TGTGCCAGCAGCGGAAGGGCAGGGGGTGGAGAAAAACTGTTTTTT. Protein: CASSGRAGGGEKLFF.

This chain connects TRBV29-1 to TRBJ2-1; tentatively, D is TRBD2 (6 bases). The CDR3 totals 16 residues. The ends were cut back, 6 bases at V and 0 bases at J, with 18 bases in the middle. The germline V gene encodes CDR1 SQVTM and CDR2 ANQGSEA. This CDR3 reads CSVSAPLGSSYNEQFF. The CDR3 nucleotides are TGCAGCGTCTCCGCACCTCTCGGGAGCTCCTACAATGAGCAGTTCTTC.

This clone was observed once. The CDR3 protein is CASSRRVGTDTQYF. CDR3 in DNA: TGTGCCAGCAGCCGCAGGGTAGGCACAGATACGCAGTATTTT. This chain connects TRBV7-6 to TRBJ2-3, with D possibly TRBD1 on 5 matching bases. V dropped 5 bases and J dropped 1 base, with 10 bases sitting between them. CDR1 and CDR2 from the germline V gene are SGHVS and FNYEAQ. This CDR3 spans 14 amino acids.

This clone was recorded once. The chain links TRBV11-3 to TRBJ2-3; 12 bases are shared with TRBD2. CDR1 and CDR2 from the germline V gene are SGHNT and YENEEA. V lost 3 bases to trimming and J lost 2 bases; unmatched junction nucleotides: 3. CDR3 size: 16 residues. CDR3: CASSFRTSGTTDTQYF. The CDR3 DNA reads TGTGCCAGCAGCTTCCGGACTAGCGGGACCACAGATACGCAGTATTTT.

This chain uses TRBV7-2 with TRBJ2-7; the match to TRBD2 covers 8 bases. V lost 6 bases and J lost 0; bases outside the gene matches: 7. CDR1 SGHTA and CDR2 FQGNSA come from the germline V gene. The CDR3 has 15 residues. In nucleotides, the CDR3 is TGTGCCAGCAGTCCTAAGCGGGGGTACTCCTACGAGCAGTACTTC. This gives the protein CASSPKRGYSYEQYF.

The chain is built from TRBV20-1 and TRBJ1-2, with 7 bases matching TRBD1. V shed 6 bases and J 12 bases; nucleotides not matched to a gene: 10. Germline V gene data show CDR1 as DFQATT and CDR2 as SNEGSKA (reference sequence). CDR3 length: 11 amino acids. The CDR3 spells CSADRDWIHTF. CDR3 coding DNA: TGCAGTGCCGACAGGGACTGGATTCACACCTTC.

The chain is built from TRBV28 and TRBJ1-3, with D possibly matching TRBD1 (6 bases). The CDR3 has 15 residues. Germline values: CDR1 MDHEN, CDR2 SYDVKM. Trimming pared 6 bases from V and 7 bases from J, leaving 19 bases between. The CDR3 DNA follows: TGTGCCAGCAGACCACAGGGTGGAGAATGGAACACCATATATTTT. Its translation is CASRPQGGEWNTIYF.

The chain is built from TRBV5-1 and TRBJ2-2; D assignment may be TRBD1 or TRBD2 (5 bases each). V was shortened by 4 bases and J by 6 bases, with 10 bases between the two germline ends. This CDR3 region has 13 residues. CDR1 is SGHRS and CDR2 is YFSETQ in the germline V gene. Here the CDR3 reads CASSRDEAGELFF. The CDR3 bases are TGCGCCAGCAGCAGGGACGAAGCCGGGGAGCTGTTTTTT.

This clone was detected once. This sequence joins TRBV10-3 and TRBJ2-3; no clear D. The CDR3 consists of 14 residues. Deletions cut 6 bases from V and 0 bases from J, with 10 bases between. The V gene's germline CDR1 is ENHRY and CDR2 SYGVKD. The CDR3 sequence: CAISSGASTDTQYF. In DNA, the CDR3 is TGTGCCATCAGCTCCGGTGCTAGCACAGATACGCAGTATTTT.

This clone ranks as medium-sized (0.01 to 0.1%). The rearrangement joins TRBV7-3 to TRBJ2-1; the D is unclear. Per germline, CDR1 SGHTA and CDR2 FQGTGA. CDR3 length: 14 amino acids. The V gene lost 5 bases and the J gene lost 4 bases, with 12 bases spanning the gap. The CDR3 loop reads CASSKSDGYNEQFF. The CDR3 DNA reads as TGTGCCAGCAGCAAATCGGACGGGTACAATGAGCAGTTCTTC.

This clone was detected only a few times. The V gene is TRBV6-6, the J gene TRBJ2-3; tentatively, D is TRBD1 or TRBD2 (5 bases each). This CDR3 comprises 14 residues. Between the trimmed V and J ends, which lost 7 bases and 2 bases, there was a span of 13 bases. The germline gives CDR1 MNHNY, CDR2 SVGAGI (reference sequence). The CDR3 DNA reads TGTGCCAGCACTAACGGGGACCCCACAGATACGCAGTATTTT. This translates into CASTNGDPTDTQYF.

The chain has TRBV18 and TRBJ2-1; D gene unclear. Trimming removed 3 bases from V and 8 bases from J, with 11 bases in between. The CDR3 has 13 residues. The germline V gene has CDR1 KGHSH and CDR2 LQKENI. CDR3 protein: CASSPTDSHEQFF. The CDR3 bases are TGTGCCAGCTCACCCACCGACTCCCATGAGCAGTTCTTC. Combining the CDR3 with reference TRBV18 and TRBJ2-1 gives the whole variable domain NAGVMQNPRHLVRRRGQEARLRCSPMKGHSHVYWYRQLPEEGLKFMVYLQKENIIDESGMPKERFSAEFPKEGPSILRIQQVVRGDSAAYFCASSPTDSHEQFFGPGTRLTVL.

Here the CDR3 reads CASSERGSEQYF. The CDR3 nucleotides read TGTGCCAGCAGCGAGCGGGGGTCCGAGCAGTACTTC. J is TRBJ2-7 and V is TRBV7-9; 8 bases map to TRBD2. CDR1 SEHNR and CDR2 FQNEAQ come from the germline V gene (reference sequence). Trimming cost V 5 bases and J 6 bases; bases outside gene matches: 3. The CDR3 extends over 12 amino acids. The complete variable domain, with remaining parts taken from reference TRBV7-9 and TRBJ2-7, reads DTGVSQNPRHKITKRGQNVTFRCDPISEHNRLYWYRQTLGQGPEFLTYFQNEAQLEKSRLLSDRFSAERPKGSFSTLEIQRTEQGDSAMYLCASSERGSEQYFGPGTRLTVT.

This sequence joins TRBV6-6 and TRBJ1-2; D is undetermined. Trimming removed 2 bases from V and 4 bases from J, with 5 bases in between. Germline assignment: CDR1 MNHNY and CDR2 SVGAGI (reference sequence). The CDR3 length is 12 residues. The CDR3 coding sequence is TGTGCCAGCAGTTACATGGCCTATGGCTACACCTTC. Its protein is CASSYMAYGYTF.

The chain couples TRBV11-3 to TRBJ2-3; D might be TRBD2 (5 bases). The CDR3 loop spans 14 amino acids. Looked up from germline, CDR1 is SGHNT and CDR2 is YENEEA. Trimming took off 5 bases at V and 0 bases at J, with 9 bases between the two ends. The CDR3 spells CASSAGVSTDTQYF. Here the CDR3 DNA reads TGTGCCAGCAGCGCCGGGGTTAGCACAGATACGCAGTATTTT.

The table lists this clone with a count of one. CDR3 in amino acids: CAIRKTSGSIGANVLTF. In DNA, the CDR3 is TGTGCCATCAGGAAGACTAGCGGGAGTATTGGGGCCAACGTCCTGACTTTC. V and J are TRBV10-3 and TRBJ2-6; TRBD2 aligns across 12 bases. V was clipped by 6 bases and J by 3 bases; unmatched bases: 6. The CDR3 covers 17 residues. Germline V gives CDR1 ENHRY, CDR2 SYGVKD.

The V and J genes are TRBV19 and TRBJ2-6; D may match TRBD1 or TRBD2 (5 bases each). Germline CDR1 reads LNHDA; CDR2 reads SQIVND (reference sequence). This CDR3 spans 17 amino acids. V dropped 6 bases and J dropped 0 bases, with 15 bases sitting between them. The CDR3 sequence: CASRVGRGISGANVLTF. The CDR3 nucleotides are TGTGCCAGTAGGGTGGGACGGGGAATCTCTGGGGCCAACGTCCTGACTTTC.

The V call is TRBV28, the J call TRBJ1-2; D perhaps matches TRBD1 (6 bases). The V gene lost 5 bases and the J gene lost 0 bases, with 7 bases spanning the gap. The CDR3 has 13 residues. CDR1 and CDR2 from the germline V gene are MDHEN and SYDVKM. CDR3 sequence (DNA): TGTGCCAGCAGTAGGACAGCTAACTATGGCTACACCTTC. Translation gives CASSRTANYGYTF.